This T cell receptor beta chain stems from a study of T cell responses to AZD1222 COVID-19 vaccine. The data were produced by immunoSEQ multiplex PCR, yet TCRdb's version contains in-frame clones alone and is incomplete. The table shows about 130,000 clones, with roughly 87% occurring only once. The V end was cut by 7 bases, the J end by 5 bases, with 23 bases between. This CDR3 has 16 amino acids. Germline V gene lookup returns CDR1 MDHEN and CDR2 SYDVKM. The origin of this receptor is an adult in good health. This specimen was peripheral blood, taken on day 0 of AZD1222 vaccination. The V and J genes are TRBV28 and TRBJ1-1; D might be TRBD1 (6 bases). CDR3 protein: CASIPGGTLGPTEAFF. The CDR3 DNA is TGTGCCAGCATCCCCGGGGGCACCCTGGGACCGACTGAAGCTTTCTTT.